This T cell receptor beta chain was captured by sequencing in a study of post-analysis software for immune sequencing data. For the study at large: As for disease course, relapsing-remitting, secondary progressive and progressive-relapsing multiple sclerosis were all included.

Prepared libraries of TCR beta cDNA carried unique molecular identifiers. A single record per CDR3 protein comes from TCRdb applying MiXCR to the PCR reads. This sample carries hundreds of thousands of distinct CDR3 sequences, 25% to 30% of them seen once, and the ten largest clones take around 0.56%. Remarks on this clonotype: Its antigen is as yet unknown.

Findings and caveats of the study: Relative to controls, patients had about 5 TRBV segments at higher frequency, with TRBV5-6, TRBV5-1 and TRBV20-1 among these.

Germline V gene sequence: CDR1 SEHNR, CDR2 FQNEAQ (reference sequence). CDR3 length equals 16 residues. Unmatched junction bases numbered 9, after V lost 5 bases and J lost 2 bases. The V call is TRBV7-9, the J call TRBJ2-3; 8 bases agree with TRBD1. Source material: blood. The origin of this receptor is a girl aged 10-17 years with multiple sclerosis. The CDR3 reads CASSPPDRELTDTQYF. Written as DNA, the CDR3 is TGTGCCAGCAGCCCCCCGGACAGGGAACTCACAGATACGCAGTATTTT.